This T cell receptor (beta chain) appears in the sequencing data of a study of blood T cell repertoires in COVID-19. In the original workflow: Researchers report that nucleated cell counts were estimated from reference gene primer amplification. TCRdb's table, derived via immunoSEQ multiplex PCR, lists solely in-frame clones and lacks some. V, J and clone size derive from that table, while D and trimming were established from the DNA sequence. There are tens of thousands of clones in the sample; approximately 85% occur only once, and under 40% lies in the top ten. Enrollment of patients from Seattle took place during active infection, with longitudinal follow-up. Germline V gives CDR1 SSHAT, CDR2 FNYEAQ (reference sequence). This CDR3 has 17 amino acids. The V gene end was trimmed by 3 bases and the J gene end by 8 bases; junction bases not matched to a gene: 10.

The V gene is TRBV7-7, the J gene TRBJ2-1, with TRBD2 identical over 13 bases. Sample: peripheral blood. This sequence originates from a woman older than 75 with COVID-19, enrolled during active disease. This chain's CDR3 is CASSFPPGLAGNDEQFF. The CDR3 region has the DNA TGTGCCAGCAGCTTCCCGCCGGGACTAGCGGGAAACGATGAGCAGTTCTTC.